These 5 T cell receptor beta chains were sequenced from one sample in a study of shared clonotypes between healthy human individuals. Measured with immunoSEQ multiplex PCR; TCRdb has only the in-frame clones, and not every one. The table has more than 2 million clones, about 95% seen once. Sequenced input: naive CD4+ T cells sorted from blood. As for subset: CD45RA+ positively selected. The receptors derive from a man younger than 35 in good health.

The chain carries TRBV7-2 and TRBJ2-7; 10 nucleotides align to TRBD2. The CDR3 has 16 residues. Germline-derived CDR1 and CDR2 are SGHTA and FQGNSA. The junction had 8 bases not matched to a gene; V was cut back by 5 bases and J by 1 base. CDR3 nucleotides: TGTGCCAGCAGCCTTACCGGGACTAGCGCTTCCTACGAGCAGTACTTC. As protein: CASSLTGTSASYEQYF.

The chain has TRBV6-1 and TRBJ2-4, with 7 bases aligning to TRBD1. The CDR3 covers 15 residues. V lost 1 base, J lost 8 bases, and 8 bases stayed unmatched. Germline V gives CDR1 MNHNS, CDR2 SASEGT. The CDR3 is CASSEGQGVSDIQYF. The CDR3 nucleotides are TGTGCCAGCAGTGAAGGACAGGGAGTTAGTGACATTCAGTACTTC.

Points on this clone: Other DNA sequences in this specimen translate into the identical CDR3. This chain joins TRBV18 and TRBJ1-1, with D unresolved. The germline CDR1 and CDR2 sequences are KGHSH and LQKENI. V dropped 6 bases and J dropped 5 bases, with 7 bases sitting between them. The CDR3 consists of 11 residues. CDR3 in amino acids: CASSPGTEAFF. CDR3 sequence (DNA): TGTGCCAGCTCGCCCGGGACTGAAGCTTTCTTT.

This sequence joins TRBV5-6 and TRBJ1-6; D gene uncertain. The germline gives CDR1 SGHDT, CDR2 YYEEEE. The CDR3 is 16 residues long. The V end was cut by 4 bases, the J end by 5 bases, with 16 bases between. This CDR3 is CASSAAGTPNNSPLHF. The CDR3 nucleotides read TGTGCCAGCAGCGCCGCAGGTACCCCCAATAATTCACCCCTCCACTTT.

The V and J genes are TRBV5-1 and TRBJ2-5; TRBD1 is a possible D gene (6 bases). V lost 3 bases, J lost 10 bases, and 22 bases lay in between. Germline lookup yields CDR1 SGHRS and CDR2 YFSETQ. The CDR3 is 15 amino acids. The CDR3 coding sequence is TGCGCCAGCAGCTCCTCGACAGGTGGTAAAAGCAGCCAGTACTTC. It encodes CASSSSTGGKSSQYF.